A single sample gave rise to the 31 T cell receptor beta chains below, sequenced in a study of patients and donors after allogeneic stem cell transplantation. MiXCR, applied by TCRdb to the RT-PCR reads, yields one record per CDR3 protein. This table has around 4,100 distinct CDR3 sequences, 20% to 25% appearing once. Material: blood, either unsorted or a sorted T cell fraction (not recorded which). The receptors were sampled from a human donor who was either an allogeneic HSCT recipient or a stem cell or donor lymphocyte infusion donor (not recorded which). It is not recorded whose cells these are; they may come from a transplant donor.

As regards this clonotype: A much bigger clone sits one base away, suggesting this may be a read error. CDR3 DNA: TGCAGCGTTGTGGCAGGGAAGAGTGAAGCTTTCTTT. Translation gives CSVVAGKSEAFF. The chain links TRBV29-1 to TRBJ1-1, with D possibly being TRBD1 (5 bases). With 4 bases removed from V and 7 bases from J, the gap between germline ends came to 13 bases. The CDR3 extends over 12 amino acids. Germline V lookup: CDR1 SQVTM, CDR2 ANQGSEA.

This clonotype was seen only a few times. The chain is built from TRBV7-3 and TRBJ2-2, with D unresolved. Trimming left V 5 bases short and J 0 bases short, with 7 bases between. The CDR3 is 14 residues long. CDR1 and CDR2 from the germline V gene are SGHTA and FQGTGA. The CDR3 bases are TGTGCCAGCAGCACCACTTCGAACACCGGGGAGCTGTTTTTT. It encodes CASSTTSNTGELFF.

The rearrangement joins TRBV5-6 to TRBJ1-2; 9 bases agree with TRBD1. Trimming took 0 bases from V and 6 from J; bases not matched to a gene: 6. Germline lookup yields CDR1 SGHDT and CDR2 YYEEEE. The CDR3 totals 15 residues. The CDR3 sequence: CASSLGQGVGDGYTF. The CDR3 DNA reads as TGTGCCAGCAGCTTGGGACAGGGGGTGGGCGATGGCTACACCTTC.

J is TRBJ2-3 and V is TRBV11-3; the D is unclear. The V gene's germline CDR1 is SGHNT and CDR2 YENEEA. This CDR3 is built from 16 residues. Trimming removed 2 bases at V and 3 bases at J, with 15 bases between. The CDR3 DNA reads TGTGCCAGCAGCTTACCCCTTCCGGGCCGGACAGATACGCAGTATTTT. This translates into CASSLPLPGRTDTQYF.

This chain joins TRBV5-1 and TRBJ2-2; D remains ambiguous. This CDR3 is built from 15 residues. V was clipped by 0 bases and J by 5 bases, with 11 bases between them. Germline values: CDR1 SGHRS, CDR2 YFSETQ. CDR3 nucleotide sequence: TGCGCCAGCAGCTTGGGGCAAGCCGGGACCGGGGAGCTGTTTTTT. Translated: CASSLGQAGTGELFF.

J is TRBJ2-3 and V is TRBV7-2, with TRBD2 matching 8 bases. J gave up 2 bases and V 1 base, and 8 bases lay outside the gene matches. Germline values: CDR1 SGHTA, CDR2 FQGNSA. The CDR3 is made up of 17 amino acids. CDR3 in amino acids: CASSLGWSGGFTDTQYF. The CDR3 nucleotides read TGTGCCAGCAGCTTAGGATGGTCGGGAGGGTTCACAGATACGCAGTATTTT.

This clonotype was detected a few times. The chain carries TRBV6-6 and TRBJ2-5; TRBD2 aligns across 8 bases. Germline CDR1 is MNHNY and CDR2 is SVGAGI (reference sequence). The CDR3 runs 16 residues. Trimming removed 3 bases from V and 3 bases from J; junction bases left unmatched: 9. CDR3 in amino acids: CASSYFGGASKETQYF. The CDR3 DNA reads TGTGCCAGCAGTTATTTCGGGGGGGCCAGCAAAGAGACCCAGTACTTC.

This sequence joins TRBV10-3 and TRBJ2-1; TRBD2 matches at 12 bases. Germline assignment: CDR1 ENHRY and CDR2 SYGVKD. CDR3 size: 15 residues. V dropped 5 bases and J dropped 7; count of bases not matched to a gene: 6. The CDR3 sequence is CAISIGLAGLNEQFF. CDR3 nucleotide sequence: TGTGCCATCAGTATAGGACTAGCGGGGCTAAATGAGCAGTTCTTC.

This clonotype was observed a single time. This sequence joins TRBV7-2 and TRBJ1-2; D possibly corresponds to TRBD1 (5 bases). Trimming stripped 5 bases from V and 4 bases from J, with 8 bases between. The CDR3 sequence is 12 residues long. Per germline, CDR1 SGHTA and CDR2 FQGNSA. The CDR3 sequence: CASSPRAYGYTF. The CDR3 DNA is TGTGCCAGCAGCCCCAGGGCCTATGGCTACACCTTC.

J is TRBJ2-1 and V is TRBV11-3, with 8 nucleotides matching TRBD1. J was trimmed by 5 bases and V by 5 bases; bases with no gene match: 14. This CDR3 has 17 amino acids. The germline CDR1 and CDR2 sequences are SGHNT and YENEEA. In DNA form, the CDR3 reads TGTGCCAGCAGCAGAGGGGCAGGGGGCGCGATCGACAATGAGCAGTTCTTC. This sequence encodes CASSRGAGGAIDNEQFF.

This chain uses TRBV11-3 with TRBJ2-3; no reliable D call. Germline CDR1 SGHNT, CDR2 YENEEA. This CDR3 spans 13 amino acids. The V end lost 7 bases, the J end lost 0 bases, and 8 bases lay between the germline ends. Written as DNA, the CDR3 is TGTGCCAGCACCATACTGAGCACAGATACGCAGTATTTT. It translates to CASTILSTDTQYF. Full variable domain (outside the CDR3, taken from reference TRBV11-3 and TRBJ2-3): EAGVVQSPRYKIIEKKQPVAFWCNPISGHNTLYWYLQNLGQGPELLIRYENEEAVDDSQLPKDRFSAERLKGVDSTLKIQPAELGDSAVYLCASTILSTDTQYFGPGTRLTVL.

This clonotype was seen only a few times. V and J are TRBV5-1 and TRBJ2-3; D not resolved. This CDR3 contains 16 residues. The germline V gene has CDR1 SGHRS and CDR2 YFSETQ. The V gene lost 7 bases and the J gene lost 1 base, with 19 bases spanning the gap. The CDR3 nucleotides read TGCGCCAGCTCCGTAACGAGTGGGGTCGGCACAGATACGCAGTATTTT. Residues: CASSVTSGVGTDTQYF. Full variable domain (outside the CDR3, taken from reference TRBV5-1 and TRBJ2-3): KAGVTQTPRYLIKTRGQQVTLSCSPISGHRSVSWYQQTPGQGLQFLFEYFSETQRNKGNFPGRFSGRQFSNSRSEMNVSTLELGDSALYLCASSVTSGVGTDTQYFGPGTRLTVL.

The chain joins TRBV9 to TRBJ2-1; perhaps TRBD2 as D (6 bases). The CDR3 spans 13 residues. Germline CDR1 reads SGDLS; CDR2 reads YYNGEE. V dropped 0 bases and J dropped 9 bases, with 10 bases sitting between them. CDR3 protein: CASSVDDSGEQFF. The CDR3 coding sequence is TGTGCCAGCAGCGTAGATGATAGCGGTGAGCAGTTCTTC.

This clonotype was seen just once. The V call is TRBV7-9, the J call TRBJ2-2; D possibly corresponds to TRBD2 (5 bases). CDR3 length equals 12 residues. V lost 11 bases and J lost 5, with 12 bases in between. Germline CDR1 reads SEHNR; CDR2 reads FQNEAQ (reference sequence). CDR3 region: CAGRTGTGELFF. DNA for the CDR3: TGTGCCGGTCGGACTGGGACCGGGGAGCTGTTTTTT.

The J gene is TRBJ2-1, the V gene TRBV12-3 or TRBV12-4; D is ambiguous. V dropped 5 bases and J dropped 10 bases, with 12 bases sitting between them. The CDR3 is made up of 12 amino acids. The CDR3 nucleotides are TGTGCCAGCAGTGACGCCCCGGAGGAGCAGTTCTTC. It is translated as CASSDAPEEQFF.

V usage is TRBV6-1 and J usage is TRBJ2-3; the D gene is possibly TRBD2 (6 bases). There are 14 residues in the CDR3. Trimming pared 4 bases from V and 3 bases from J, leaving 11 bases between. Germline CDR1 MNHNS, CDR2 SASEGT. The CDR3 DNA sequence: TGTGCCAGCAGTGGACTAGGGGAAACAGATACGCAGTATTTT. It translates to CASSGLGETDTQYF.

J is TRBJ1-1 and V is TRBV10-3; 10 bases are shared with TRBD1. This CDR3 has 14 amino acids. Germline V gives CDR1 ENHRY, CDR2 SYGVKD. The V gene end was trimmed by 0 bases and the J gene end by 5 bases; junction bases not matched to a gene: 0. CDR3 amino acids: CAISESDRGTEAFF. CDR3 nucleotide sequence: TGTGCCATCAGTGAGTCGGACAGGGGGACTGAAGCTTTCTTT.

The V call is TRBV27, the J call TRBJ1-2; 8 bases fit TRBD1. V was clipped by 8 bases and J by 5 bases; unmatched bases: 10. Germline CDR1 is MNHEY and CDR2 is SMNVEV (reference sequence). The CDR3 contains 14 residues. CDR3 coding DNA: TGTGCCAGCTCGCTCCGGGACAGGTCTTATGGCTACACCTTC. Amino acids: CASSLRDRSYGYTF.

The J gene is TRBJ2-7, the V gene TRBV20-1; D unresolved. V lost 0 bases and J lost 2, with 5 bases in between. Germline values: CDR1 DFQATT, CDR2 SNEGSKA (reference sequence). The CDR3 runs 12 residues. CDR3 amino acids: CSAREDTYEQYF. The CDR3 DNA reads TGCAGTGCTAGAGAAGACACCTACGAGCAGTACTTC.

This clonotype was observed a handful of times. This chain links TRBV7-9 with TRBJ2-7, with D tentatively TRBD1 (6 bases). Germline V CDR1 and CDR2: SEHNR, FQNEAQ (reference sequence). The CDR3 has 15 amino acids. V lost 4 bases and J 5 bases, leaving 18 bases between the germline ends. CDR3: CASSYTGSPIDEQYF. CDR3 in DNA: TGTGCCAGCAGCTATACAGGGTCCCCCATCGACGAGCAGTACTTC. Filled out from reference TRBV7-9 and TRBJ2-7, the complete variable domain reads DTGVSQNPRHKITKRGQNVTFRCDPISEHNRLYWYRQTLGQGPEFLTYFQNEAQLEKSRLLSDRFSAERPKGSFSTLEIQRTEQGDSAMYLCASSYTGSPIDEQYFGPGTRLTVT.

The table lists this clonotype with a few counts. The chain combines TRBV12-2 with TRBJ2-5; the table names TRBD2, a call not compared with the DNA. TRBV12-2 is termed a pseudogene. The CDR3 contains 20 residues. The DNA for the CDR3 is TGTGCAAGTCGCTTGTGTCGCTTAGCGGGGGGCCGAGGGTACCAAGAGACCCAGTACTTC. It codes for CASRLCRLAGGRGYQETQYF.

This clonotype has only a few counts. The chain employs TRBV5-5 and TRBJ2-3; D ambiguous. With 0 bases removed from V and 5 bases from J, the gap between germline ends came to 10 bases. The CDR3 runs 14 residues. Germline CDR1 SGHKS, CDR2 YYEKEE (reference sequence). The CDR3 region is CASSLEPTLDTQYF. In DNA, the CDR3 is TGTGCCAGCAGCTTGGAACCGACCCTAGATACGCAGTATTTT.

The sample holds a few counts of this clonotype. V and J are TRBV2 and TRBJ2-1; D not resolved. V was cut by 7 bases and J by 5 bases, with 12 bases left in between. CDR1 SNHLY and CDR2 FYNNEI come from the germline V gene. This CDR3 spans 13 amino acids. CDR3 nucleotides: TGTGCCAGCACAATGGGCCTTAACAATGAGCAGTTCTTC. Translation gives CASTMGLNNEQFF.

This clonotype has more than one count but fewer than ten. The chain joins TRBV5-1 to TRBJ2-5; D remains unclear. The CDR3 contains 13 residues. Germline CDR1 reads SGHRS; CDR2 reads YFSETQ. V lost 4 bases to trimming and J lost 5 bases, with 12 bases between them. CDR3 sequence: CASSLDLDETQYF. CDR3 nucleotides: TGCGCCAGCAGCCTGGACCTAGACGAGACCCAGTACTTC. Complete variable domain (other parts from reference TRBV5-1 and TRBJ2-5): KAGVTQTPRYLIKTRGQQVTLSCSPISGHRSVSWYQQTPGQGLQFLFEYFSETQRNKGNFPGRFSGRQFSNSRSEMNVSTLELGDSALYLCASSLDLDETQYFGPGTRLLVL.

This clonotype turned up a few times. The CDR3 DNA reads as TGTGCCAGCAGCACATCTGCCGGGACAGGGGAGCTCGCAGATACGCAGTATTTT. Residues: CASSTSAGTGELADTQYF. This sequence joins TRBV12-3 or TRBV12-4 and TRBJ2-3, with TRBD1 identical over 10 bases. J lost 4 bases, V lost 6 bases, and 16 bases had no gene match. The CDR3 covers 18 residues.

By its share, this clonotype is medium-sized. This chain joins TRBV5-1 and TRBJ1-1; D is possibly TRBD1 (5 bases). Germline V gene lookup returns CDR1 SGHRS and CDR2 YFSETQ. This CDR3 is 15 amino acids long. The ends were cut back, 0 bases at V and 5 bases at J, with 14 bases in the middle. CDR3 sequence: CASSLEIGGGTEAFF. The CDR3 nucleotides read TGCGCCAGCAGCTTGGAAATCGGGGGAGGTACTGAAGCTTTCTTT.

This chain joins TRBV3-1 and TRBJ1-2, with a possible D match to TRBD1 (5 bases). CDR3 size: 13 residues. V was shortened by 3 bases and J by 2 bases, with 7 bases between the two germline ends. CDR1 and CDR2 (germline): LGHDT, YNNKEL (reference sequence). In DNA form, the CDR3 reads TGTGCCAGCAGCCATCGGACAAACTATGGCTACACCTTC. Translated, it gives CASSHRTNYGYTF. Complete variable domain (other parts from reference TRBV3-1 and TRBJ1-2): DTAVSQTPKYLVTQMGNDKSIKCEQNLGHDTMYWYKQDSKKFLKIMFSYNNKELIINETVPNRFSPKSPDKAHLNLHINSLELGDSAVYFCASSHRTNYGYTFGSGTRLTVV.

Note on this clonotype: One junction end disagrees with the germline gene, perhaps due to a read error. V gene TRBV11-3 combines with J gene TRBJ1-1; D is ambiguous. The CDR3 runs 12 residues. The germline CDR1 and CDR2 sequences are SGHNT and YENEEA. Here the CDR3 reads CDSSLVNTEAFF. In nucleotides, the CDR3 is TGTGACAGCAGCTTAGTCAACACTGAAGCTTTCTTT.

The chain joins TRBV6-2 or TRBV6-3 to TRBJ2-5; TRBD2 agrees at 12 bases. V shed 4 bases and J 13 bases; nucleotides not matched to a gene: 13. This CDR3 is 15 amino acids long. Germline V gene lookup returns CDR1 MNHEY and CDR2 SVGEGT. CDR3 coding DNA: TGTGCCAGCAGTTCCCACAAAACTAGCGGGGGGCCCGGGTACTTC. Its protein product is CASSSHKTSGGPGYF.

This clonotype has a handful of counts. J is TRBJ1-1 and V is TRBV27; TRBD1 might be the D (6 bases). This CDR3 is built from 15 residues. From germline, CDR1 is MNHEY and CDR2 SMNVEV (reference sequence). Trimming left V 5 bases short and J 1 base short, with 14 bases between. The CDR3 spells CASSGTGTQNTEAFF. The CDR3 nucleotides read TGTGCCAGCAGTGGGACCGGGACACAGAACACTGAAGCTTTCTTT.

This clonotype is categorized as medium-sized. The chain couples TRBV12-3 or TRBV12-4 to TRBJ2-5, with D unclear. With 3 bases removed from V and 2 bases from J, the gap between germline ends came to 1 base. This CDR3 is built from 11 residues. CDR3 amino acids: CASSFQETQYF. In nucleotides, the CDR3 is TGTGCCAGCAGTTTTCAAGAGACCCAGTACTTC.